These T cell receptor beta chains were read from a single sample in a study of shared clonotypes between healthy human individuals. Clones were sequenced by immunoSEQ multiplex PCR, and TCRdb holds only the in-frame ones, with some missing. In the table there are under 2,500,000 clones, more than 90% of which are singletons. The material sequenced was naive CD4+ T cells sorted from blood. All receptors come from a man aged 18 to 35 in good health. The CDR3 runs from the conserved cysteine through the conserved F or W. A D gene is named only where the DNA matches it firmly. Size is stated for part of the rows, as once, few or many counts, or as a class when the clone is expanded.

CDR3 DNA: TGCGCCAGCAGGGGGGACAGGGGGAATTCAGATACGCAGTATTTT
CDR3 protein: CASRGDRGNSDTQYF
D gene: TRBD1
clone size: NA
J gene: TRBJ2-3
V gene: TRBV10-2

CDR3 DNA: TGTGCCAGCTCACCACCAGCGGGAGGCAATGAGCAGTTCTTC
CDR3 protein: CASSPPAGGNEQFF
D gene: TRBD2
clone size: NA
J gene: TRBJ2-1
V gene: TRBV18

CDR3 DNA: TGTGCCACCAGCCCCATCCCCAGGGGTCAGAGCTCCTACGAGCAGTACTTC
CDR3 protein: CATSPIPRGQSSYEQYF
D gene: NA
clone size: NA
J gene: TRBJ2-7
V gene: TRBV15

CDR3 DNA: TGCGCCAGCAGCCCGGGGACAGCCACCCGATCCTACGAGCAGTACTTC
CDR3 protein: CASSPGTATRSYEQYF
D gene: TRBD1
clone size: NA
J gene: TRBJ2-7
V gene: TRBV5-1

CDR3 DNA: TGTGCCAGCAGCTTGGTGGTGTCTAGGAGCTCCTATAATTCACCCCTCCACTTT
CDR3 protein: CASSLVVSRSSYNSPLHF
D gene: NA
clone size: NA
J gene: TRBJ1-6
V gene: TRBV5-4

CDR3 DNA: TGTGCCAGCAGCCCCAACAGATATCAGCCCCAGCATTTT
CDR3 protein: CASSPNRYQPQHF
D gene: NA
clone size: NA
J gene: TRBJ1-5
V gene: TRBV27

CDR3 DNA: TGTGCCAGCAGCTTTAGGAGGGAGGGATACTACGAGCAGTACTTC
CDR3 protein: CASSFRREGYYEQYF
D gene: TRBD2
clone size: once
J gene: TRBJ2-7
V gene: TRBV7-6

CDR3 DNA: TGTGCCAGCAGCTTAGCAGGGGTCAATCAGCCCCAGCATTTT
CDR3 protein: CASSLAGVNQPQHF
D gene: NA
clone size: NA
J gene: TRBJ1-5
V gene: TRBV7-6

CDR3 DNA: TGTGCCAGCAGCCGCCCGGACAGGGGTTTTCTCGCGACAGATACGCAGTATTTT
CDR3 protein: CASSRPDRGFLATDTQYF
D gene: TRBD1
clone size: NA
J gene: TRBJ2-3
V gene: TRBV7-2

CDR3 DNA: TGTGCCAGCAGCTCTCGGCTCTACGAGCAGTACTTC
CDR3 protein: CASSSRLYEQYF
D gene: NA
clone size: NA
J gene: TRBJ2-7
V gene: TRBV5-6

CDR3 DNA: TGTGCCTGGAGTGTGGAGTCTGAAGCTTTCTTT
CDR3 protein: CAWSVESEAFF
D gene: NA
clone size: NA
J gene: TRBJ1-1
V gene: TRBV30

CDR3 DNA: TGTGCCATCAGCCCCCTAGCGGGAGTGGTGAATGAGCAGTTCTTC
CDR3 protein: CAISPLAGVVNEQFF
D gene: TRBD2
clone size: NA
J gene: TRBJ2-1
V gene: TRBV10-3

CDR3 DNA: TGTGCCAGCAGACTAGCGTCTCTCGGCACAGATACGCAGTATTTT
CDR3 protein: CASRLASLGTDTQYF
D gene: TRBD2
clone size: NA
J gene: TRBJ2-3
V gene: TRBV7-6

CDR3 DNA: TGCGCCAGCAGTGACGGGGGCTATACCTACGAGCAGTACTTC
CDR3 protein: CASSDGGYTYEQYF
D gene: NA
clone size: NA
J gene: TRBJ2-7
V gene: TRBV10-2

CDR3 DNA: TGCAGCGTTGAAGCTAGCACAGATACGCAGTATTTT
CDR3 protein: CSVEASTDTQYF
D gene: NA
clone size: NA
J gene: TRBJ2-3
V gene: TRBV29-1

CDR3 DNA: TGTGCCAGTAGTCCCGGAGACAAAACTAATGAAAAACTGTTTTTT
CDR3 protein: CASSPGDKTNEKLFF
D gene: NA
clone size: once
J gene: TRBJ1-4
V gene: TRBV19

CDR3 DNA: TGTGCCAGCAGCTTATGGTTTGATGAGACCCAGTACTTC
CDR3 protein: CASSLWFDETQYF
D gene: NA
clone size: NA
J gene: TRBJ2-5
V gene: TRBV7-2

CDR3 DNA: TGTGCCAGCAGTTACGGGCAGGGACCCAATGAGCAGTTCTTC
CDR3 protein: CASSYGQGPNEQFF
D gene: NA
clone size: NA
J gene: TRBJ2-1
V gene: TRBV6-6

CDR3 DNA: TGTGCCATCAGTGATGGGTGGGAAGAGACCCAGTACTTC
CDR3 protein: CAISDGWEETQYF
D gene: NA
clone size: NA
J gene: TRBJ2-5
V gene: TRBV10-3

CDR3 DNA: TGTGCCAGCAGTTCCGACAGTAATCAGCCCCAGCATTTT
CDR3 protein: CASSSDSNQPQHF
D gene: NA
clone size: NA
J gene: TRBJ1-5
V gene: TRBV28

CDR3 DNA: TGCGCCAGCAGCGGACGTACTGAGGAAGCGAAGCCCCAGCATTTT
CDR3 protein: CASSGRTEEAKPQHF
D gene: NA
clone size: NA
J gene: TRBJ1-5
V gene: TRBV5-1

CDR3 DNA: TGTGCCAGCAGCTTGGACAGTGTCCAAGAGACCCAGTACTTC
CDR3 protein: CASSLDSVQETQYF
D gene: NA
clone size: NA
J gene: TRBJ2-5
V gene: TRBV11-2

CDR3 DNA: TGCGCCAGCAGCCAAGAAAGCGGGAGGAGATACAATGAGCAGTTCTTC
CDR3 protein: CASSQESGRRYNEQFF
D gene: TRBD2
clone size: NA
J gene: TRBJ2-1
V gene: TRBV4-1

CDR3 DNA: TGTGCCAGCAGCTTAGGGGGCACAGATACGCAGTATTTT
CDR3 protein: CASSLGGTDTQYF
D gene: NA
clone size: few
J gene: TRBJ2-3
V gene: TRBV7-2

CDR3 DNA: TGCGCCAGCAGCTTACAGGGGACAGGGCAAGAGACCCAGTACTTC
CDR3 protein: CASSLQGTGQETQYF
D gene: TRBD1
clone size: NA
J gene: TRBJ2-5
V gene: TRBV5-1

CDR3 DNA: TGTGCCATCAGCGCTAACAATGAGCAGTTCTTC
CDR3 protein: CAISANNEQFF
D gene: NA
clone size: NA
J gene: TRBJ2-1
V gene: TRBV10-3

CDR3 DNA: TGTGCCAGCTCACCTGTTCCCGGACAGGGAGTCACTGAAGCTTTCTTT
CDR3 protein: CASSPVPGQGVTEAFF
D gene: TRBD1
clone size: NA
J gene: TRBJ1-1
V gene: TRBV18

CDR3 DNA: TGCGCCAGCAGCCAGTCTGTAGCGGGAGGGGCAGAGACCCAGTACTTC
CDR3 protein: CASSQSVAGGAETQYF
D gene: TRBD2
clone size: NA
J gene: TRBJ2-5
V gene: TRBV4-3

CDR3 DNA: TGCGCCAGCAGCATAGCAGGGGAGACCCAGTACTTC
CDR3 protein: CASSIAGETQYF
D gene: NA
clone size: NA
J gene: TRBJ2-5
V gene: TRBV5-1

CDR3 DNA: TGTGCCAGCAGCACGGGACAGGGAAGAGAGACCCAGTACTTC
CDR3 protein: CASSTGQGRETQYF
D gene: TRBD1
clone size: NA
J gene: TRBJ2-5
V gene: TRBV5-6

CDR3 DNA: TGCGCCAGCAGCCAAGAAGCGGGCCCATCCTCCTTCTACGAGCAGTACTTC
CDR3 protein: CASSQEAGPSSFYEQYF
D gene: NA
clone size: NA
J gene: TRBJ2-7
V gene: TRBV4-1